The present entry profiles one T cell receptor beta chain with its context. No antigen is known for it. Sequenced by immunoSEQ multiplex PCR; TCRdb stores in-frame clones only, minus some. The sample lists under 300,000 clones; 90% to 95% were seen once. Trimming stripped 1 base from V and 5 bases from J, with 3 bases between. Germline CDR1 and CDR2: MNHNS and SASEGT. The CDR3 loop spans 12 amino acids. This sample is drawn from a study of T cell responses to AZD1222 COVID-19 vaccine. Study-wide context: Pooling was applied to second doses at about 4 or about 12 weeks.

Findings and limits, study-wide: After two AZD1222 doses, spike-specific TCR breadth and depth rose versus day 0. Baseline antibody screening turned up just a handful of seropositive AZD1222 recipients. The donors showed a predominance of white British ancestry and of females, with possible underestimation of clonal diversity.

The chain uses TRBV6-1 and TRBJ1-5; no firm D call. The sequencing used peripheral blood, collected on day 0 of AZD1222 vaccination. This clonotype was sampled from an adult in good health. The CDR3 loop reads CASSEVYQPQHF. CDR3 DNA: TGTGCCAGCAGTGAAGTGTATCAGCCCCAGCATTTT.